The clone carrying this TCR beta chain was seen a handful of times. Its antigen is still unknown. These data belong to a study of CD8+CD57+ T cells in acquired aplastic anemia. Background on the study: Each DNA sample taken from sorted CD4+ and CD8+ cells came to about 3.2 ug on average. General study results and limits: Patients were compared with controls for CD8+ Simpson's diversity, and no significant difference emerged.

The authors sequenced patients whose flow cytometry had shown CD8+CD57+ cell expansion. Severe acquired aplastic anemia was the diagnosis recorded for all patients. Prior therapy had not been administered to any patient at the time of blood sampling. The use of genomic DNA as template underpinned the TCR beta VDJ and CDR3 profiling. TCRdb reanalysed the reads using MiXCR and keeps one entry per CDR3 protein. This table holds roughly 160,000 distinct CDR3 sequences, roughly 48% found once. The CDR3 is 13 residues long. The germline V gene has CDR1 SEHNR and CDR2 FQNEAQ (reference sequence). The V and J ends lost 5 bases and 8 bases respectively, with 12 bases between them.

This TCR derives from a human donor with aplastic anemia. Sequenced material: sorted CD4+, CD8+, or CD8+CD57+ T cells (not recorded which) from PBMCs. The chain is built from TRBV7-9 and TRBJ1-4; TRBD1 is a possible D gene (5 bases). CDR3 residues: CASSRDGYEKLFF. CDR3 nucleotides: TGTGCCAGCAGCCGGGACGGATACGAAAAACTGTTTTTT.